Detailed here is one TCR beta chain. The sample carries other DNA sequences with the same CDR3. Terminally differentiated effector memory CD45RA+ cells were excluded from the naive CD8 cells, which were CD45RO-negative and positively selected for CCR7. Sequenced by immunoSEQ multiplex PCR; TCRdb stores in-frame clones only, minus some. This sample has some 740,000 clones, with nearly 95% found just once. This entry is derived from a study of shared clonotypes between healthy human individuals. Overall study: Contributing individuals were a couple of females and a few males aged 18 to 49.

The germline V and J ends were trimmed by 3 bases and 4 bases, with 10 bases remaining between them. CDR3 length: 13 residues. The germline CDR1 and CDR2 sequences are LNHDA and SQIVND (reference sequence). The TCR was taken from a man younger than 40 in good health. Sequenced: naive CD8+ T cells sorted from blood. This chain uses TRBV19 with TRBJ2-7; D is uncertain. The CDR3 spells CASSISKAYEQYF. The CDR3 DNA reads as TGTGCCAGTAGTATTTCTAAAGCTTACGAGCAGTACTTC.